Listed below are T cell receptor beta chains from one sample, sequenced in a study of OX40 agonist ivuxolimab in advanced cancers. Some clones are missing from TCRdb's copy, which holds only in-frame ones; the method was immunoSEQ multiplex PCR. The repertoire holds about 32,000 clones, with about four fifths as singletons. Sequencing was performed on CD4+ or CD8+ T cells sorted from blood, taken in a trial of the OX40 agonist ivuxolimab. The receptors were sampled from an adult with an advanced solid tumor such as melanoma, head and neck, liver or kidney cancer. Both conserved end residues are part of each CDR3. The order of the fields is D gene, V gene, J gene, CDR3 protein, CDR3 DNA. The D gene is left open where the match is weak.

D gene: -; V gene: TRBV5-4; J gene: TRBJ2-3; CDR3 protein: CASSAVLGRGTDTQYF; CDR3 DNA: TGTGCCAGCAGCGCAGTTCTGGGACGGGGCACAGATACGCAGTATTTT
D gene: -; V gene: TRBV5-1; J gene: TRBJ2-1; CDR3 protein: CASSLGRNNEQFF; CDR3 DNA: TGCGCCAGCAGCTTGGGCAGGAACAATGAGCAGTTCTTC
D gene: -; V gene: TRBV9; J gene: TRBJ1-6; CDR3 protein: CASSVGGASYNSPLHF; CDR3 DNA: TGTGCCAGCAGCGTAGGGGGGGCCTCCTATAATTCACCCCTCCACTTT
D gene: -; V gene: TRBV5-6; J gene: TRBJ2-2; CDR3 protein: CASSLLDGELFF; CDR3 DNA: TGTGCCAGCAGCCTGCTGGACGGGGAGCTGTTTTTT
D gene: -; V gene: TRBV7-8; J gene: TRBJ2-2; CDR3 protein: CASSPRYTGELFF; CDR3 DNA: TGTGCCAGCAGCCCTAGGTACACCGGGGAGCTGTTTTTT
D gene: TRBD1; V gene: TRBV10-3; J gene: TRBJ1-5; CDR3 protein: CAISPQGGAVHF; CDR3 DNA: TGTGCCATCAGTCCCCAGGGGGGGGCGGTACATTTT
D gene: TRBD2; V gene: TRBV6-4; J gene: TRBJ2-3; CDR3 protein: CASSRLAGFTDTQYF; CDR3 DNA: TGTGCCAGCAGTCGACTAGCGGGGTTCACAGATACGCAGTATTTT
D gene: -; V gene: TRBV7-2; J gene: TRBJ2-7; CDR3 protein: CASSLDRNYEQYF; CDR3 DNA: TGTGCCAGCAGCTTGGACCGAAACTACGAGCAGTACTTC
D gene: -; V gene: TRBV5-1; J gene: TRBJ1-5; CDR3 protein: CASSLDGNQPQHF; CDR3 DNA: TGCGCCAGCAGCTTGGACGGCAATCAGCCCCAGCATTTT
D gene: -; V gene: TRBV7-2; J gene: TRBJ2-2; CDR3 protein: CASSLAHSSPGELFF; CDR3 DNA: TGTGCCAGCAGCTTAGCGCATTCGTCCCCCGGGGAGCTGTTTTTT
D gene: -; V gene: TRBV6-5; J gene: TRBJ1-2; CDR3 protein: CASSYGGYYGYTF; CDR3 DNA: TGTGCCAGCAGTTACGGAGGGTACTATGGCTACACCTTC
D gene: TRBD2; V gene: TRBV12-5; J gene: TRBJ2-1; CDR3 protein: CASGLGSGLRGSSYNEQFF; CDR3 DNA: TGTGCTAGTGGTTTGGGTTCGGGTTTGCGGGGGAGCTCCTACAATGAGCAGTTCTTC
D gene: TRBD1; V gene: TRBV12-5; J gene: TRBJ2-7; CDR3 protein: CASGPGTGDNEQYF; CDR3 DNA: TGTGCTAGTGGACCCGGGACAGGGGACAACGAGCAGTACTTC
D gene: TRBD1; V gene: TRBV6-1; J gene: TRBJ2-7; CDR3 protein: CAVNRDRSTFGQYF; CDR3 DNA: TGTGCCGTGAACCGGGACAGGAGCACCTTCGGGCAGTACTTC
D gene: -; V gene: TRBV28; J gene: TRBJ2-2; CDR3 protein: CASRVAPVNTGELFF; CDR3 DNA: TGTGCCAGCAGGGTGGCTCCTGTCAACACCGGGGAGCTGTTTTTT
D gene: -; V gene: TRBV5-1; J gene: TRBJ2-2; CDR3 protein: CASSWDHSTGELFF; CDR3 DNA: TGCGCCAGCAGCTGGGACCATAGCACCGGGGAGCTGTTTTTT
D gene: -; V gene: TRBV10-2; J gene: TRBJ2-1; CDR3 protein: CASSEYRSSYNEQFF; CDR3 DNA: TGCGCCAGCAGTGAGTACAGGAGCTCCTACAATGAGCAGTTCTTC